These 14 T cell receptor beta chains came from one sample sequenced in a study of T cells in tuberculosis. Time point reported: new active TB diagnosis, blood taken before or within 7 days of starting treatment. Assay: immunoSEQ multiplex PCR; the TCRdb copy retains only in-frame clones and omits some. This table holds some 30,000 clones, 90% to 95% found once. The sequenced sample was PBMCs, obtained at tuberculosis diagnosis. These receptors were collected from an adult with tuberculosis.

The rearrangement links TRBV27 to TRBJ1-1; the D is unclear. V was pared by 3 bases and J by 1 base, with 9 bases between. Germline CDR1 reads MNHEY; CDR2 reads SMNVEV (reference sequence). This CDR3 is 14 amino acids long. CDR3 sequence: CASSLTGRNTEAFF. CDR3 DNA: TGTGCCAGCAGTTTGACGGGGAGGAACACTGAAGCTTTCTTT.

This chain joins TRBV5-6 and TRBJ2-2; the match to TRBD2 covers 11 bases. Losses at the gene ends were 4 bases for V and 3 bases for J; bases not matched to a gene: 11. CDR3 length equals 18 residues. Germline assignment: CDR1 SGHDT and CDR2 YYEEEE. Here the CDR3 DNA reads TGTGCCAGCAGCCCCCCCTACTTAGCGGGGGGGTACACCGGGGAGCTGTTTTTT. It encodes CASSPPYLAGGYTGELFF.

V and J are TRBV28 and TRBJ2-7; 7 positions agree with TRBD1. J gave up 7 bases and V 3 bases, and 9 bases lay outside the gene matches. Germline CDR1 MDHEN, CDR2 SYDVKM. The CDR3 runs 14 residues. The CDR3 DNA sequence: TGTGCCAGCAGTTTCATACAGGGGTGGGAGGAGCAGTACTTC. As protein: CASSFIQGWEEQYF.

The chain joins TRBV6-1 to TRBJ2-1; possible D gene TRBD1, 6 bases. The germline CDR1 and CDR2 sequences are MNHNS and SASEGT. V lost 4 bases and J lost 3, with 16 bases in between. The CDR3 loop spans 16 amino acids. The CDR3 region is CASSVNRVSSYNEQFF. In nucleotides, the CDR3 is TGTGCCAGCAGTGTCAACAGGGTAAGCAGCTACAATGAGCAGTTCTTC.

Only a few counts were recorded for this clone. The chain uses TRBV7-6 and TRBJ1-2, with TRBD1 identical over 8 bases. CDR3 length equals 18 residues. Germline trimming cut 1 base from V and 0 bases from J; bases unmatched to any gene: 10. CDR1 SGHVS and CDR2 FNYEAQ come from the germline V gene. This CDR3 reads CASSLVRQGLGANYGYTF. CDR3 coding DNA: TGTGCCAGCAGCTTAGTTCGACAGGGGTTGGGGGCTAACTATGGCTACACCTTC.

This chain joins TRBV7-2 and TRBJ2-7; D not certain. Germline V gives CDR1 SGHTA, CDR2 FQGNSA. Trimming took 1 base from V and 3 from J, leaving 13 bases between them. This CDR3 comprises 15 residues. The CDR3 loop is CASSLGSTRGYEQYF. In DNA form, the CDR3 reads TGTGCCAGCAGCTTAGGGAGCACCCGAGGCTACGAGCAGTACTTC.

The rearrangement uses TRBV27 and TRBJ2-7; TRBD1 agrees at 7 bases. Trimming removed 7 bases from V and 7 bases from J; junction bases left unmatched: 16. The CDR3 is 15 amino acids. Germline V lookup: CDR1 MNHEY, CDR2 SMNVEV (reference sequence). The chain's CDR3 is CASKALGQSTSEQYF. The CDR3 nucleotides are TGTGCCAGCAAAGCCCTGGGACAGTCCACGTCGGAGCAGTACTTC.

This chain uses TRBV7-9 with TRBJ1-1; D ambiguous. Per germline, CDR1 SEHNR and CDR2 FQNEAQ (reference sequence). The ends were cut back, 5 bases at V and 0 bases at J, with 7 bases in the middle. The CDR3 sequence is 13 residues long. In DNA, the CDR3 is TGTGCCAGCAGCCCCGGGATGAACACTGAAGCTTTCTTT. As protein: CASSPGMNTEAFF.

This chain joins TRBV30 and TRBJ1-2; weak D call: TRBD1 (5 bases). From germline, CDR1 is GTSNPN and CDR2 SVGIG (reference sequence). The length of the CDR3 is 13 residues. V dropped 5 bases and J dropped 2 bases, with 12 bases sitting between them. CDR3 sequence reads: CAWARVANYGYTF. CDR3 sequence (DNA): TGTGCCTGGGCCAGGGTTGCAAACTATGGCTACACCTTC. Looking up the rest from reference TRBV30 and TRBJ1-2 gives the full variable domain: SQTIHQWPATLVQPVGSPLSLECTVEGTSNPNLYWYRQAAGRGLQLLFYSVGIGQISSEVPQNLSASRPQDRQFILSSKKLLLSDSGFYLCAWARVANYGYTFGSGTRLTVV.

This chain joins TRBV11-2 and TRBJ2-1, with 11 bases lining up with TRBD2. CDR3 length: 17 residues. The V gene end was trimmed by 3 bases and the J gene end by 5 bases; junction bases not matched to a gene: 9. The germline CDR1 and CDR2 sequences are SGHAT and FQNNGV. The CDR3, as DNA: TGTGCCAGCAGCTTTATTTCTAGCGGGGGGTTACACAATGAGCAGTTCTTC. Translating gives CASSFISSGGLHNEQFF.

The CDR3 sequence is CASSRGTPNTEAFF. CDR3 bases: TGTGCCAGTAGTAGAGGGACACCGAACACTGAAGCTTTCTTT. The gene calls are TRBV19 and TRBJ1-1, with D perhaps TRBD1 (6 bases). Germline lookup yields CDR1 LNHDA and CDR2 SQIVND (reference sequence). The CDR3 consists of 14 residues. The germline V and J ends were trimmed by 4 bases and 1 base, with 10 bases remaining between them.

The chain has TRBV2 and TRBJ1-2; maybe TRBD1 (5 bases). Trimming removed 5 bases from V and 4 bases from J, with 14 bases in between. This CDR3 comprises 14 residues. Germline assignment: CDR1 SNHLY and CDR2 FYNNEI. As DNA, the CDR3 is TGTGCCAGCAGTTATGGGGGGATTACCTATGGCTACACCTTC. It encodes CASSYGGITYGYTF.

This clone turned up a few times. The chain couples TRBV27 to TRBJ1-5; no clear D gene. V gave up 2 bases and J gave up 4 bases, with 12 bases separating them. The CDR3 is 15 residues long. Germline CDR1 and CDR2: MNHEY and SMNVEV (reference sequence). The CDR3 sequence is CASSLIRSGNQPQHF. The DNA for the CDR3 is TGTGCCAGCAGTTTAATTCGCTCGGGTAATCAGCCCCAGCATTTT.

The chain uses TRBV6-6 and TRBJ1-4, with D maybe TRBD1 (6 bases). Germline V gives CDR1 MNHNY, CDR2 SVGAGI (reference sequence). The CDR3 length is 16 residues. The V end lost 0 bases, the J end lost 8 bases, and 16 bases lay between the germline ends. The CDR3 DNA follows: TGTGCCAGCAGTTACTCCCACAGGGCAGGAGGCGAAAAACTGTTTTTT. Protein: CASSYSHRAGGEKLFF.